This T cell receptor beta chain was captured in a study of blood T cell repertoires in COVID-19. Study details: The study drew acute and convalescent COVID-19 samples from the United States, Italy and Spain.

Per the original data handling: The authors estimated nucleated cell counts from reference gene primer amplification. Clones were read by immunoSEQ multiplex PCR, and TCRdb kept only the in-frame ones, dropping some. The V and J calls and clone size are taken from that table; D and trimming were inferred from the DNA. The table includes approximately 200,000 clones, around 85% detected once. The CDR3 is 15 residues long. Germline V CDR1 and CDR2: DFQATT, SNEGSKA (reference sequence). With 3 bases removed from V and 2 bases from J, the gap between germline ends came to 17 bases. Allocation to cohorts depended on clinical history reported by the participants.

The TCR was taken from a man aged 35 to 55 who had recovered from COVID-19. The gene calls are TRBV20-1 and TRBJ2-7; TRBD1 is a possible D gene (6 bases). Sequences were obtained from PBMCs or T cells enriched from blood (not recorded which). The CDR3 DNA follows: TGCAGTGCTAGTTGGGAGACAGGTTTCACCTACGAGCAGTACTTC. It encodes CSASWETGFTYEQYF.